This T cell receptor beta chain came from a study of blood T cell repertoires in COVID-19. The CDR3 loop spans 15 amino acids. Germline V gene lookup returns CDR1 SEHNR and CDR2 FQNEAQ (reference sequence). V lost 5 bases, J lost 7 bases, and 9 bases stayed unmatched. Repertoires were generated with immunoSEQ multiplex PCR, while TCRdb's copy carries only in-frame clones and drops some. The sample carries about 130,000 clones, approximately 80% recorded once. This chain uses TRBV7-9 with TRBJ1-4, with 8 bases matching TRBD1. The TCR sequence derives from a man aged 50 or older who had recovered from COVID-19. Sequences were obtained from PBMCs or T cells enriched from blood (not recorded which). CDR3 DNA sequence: TGTGCCAGCAGCGGCGCCCAGGGGGCAGGTGAAAAACTGTTTTTT. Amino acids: CASSGAQGAGEKLFF.